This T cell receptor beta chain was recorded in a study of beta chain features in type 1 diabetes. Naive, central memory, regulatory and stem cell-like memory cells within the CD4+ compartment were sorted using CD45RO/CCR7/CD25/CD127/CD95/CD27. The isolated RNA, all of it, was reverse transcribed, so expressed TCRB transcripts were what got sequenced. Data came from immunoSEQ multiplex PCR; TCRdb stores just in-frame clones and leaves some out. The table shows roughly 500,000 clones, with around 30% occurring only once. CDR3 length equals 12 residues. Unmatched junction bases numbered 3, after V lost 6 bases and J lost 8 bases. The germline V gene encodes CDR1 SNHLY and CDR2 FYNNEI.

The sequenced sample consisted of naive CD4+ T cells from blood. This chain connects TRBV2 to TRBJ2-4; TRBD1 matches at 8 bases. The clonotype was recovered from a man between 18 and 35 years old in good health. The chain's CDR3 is CASSQGADIQYF. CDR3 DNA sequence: TGTGCCAGCAGCCAGGGGGCGGACATTCAGTACTTC. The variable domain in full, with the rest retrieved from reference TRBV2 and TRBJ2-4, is EPEVTQTPSHQVTQMGQEVILRCVPISNHLYFYWYRQILGQKVEFLVSFYNNEISEKSEIFDDQFSVERPDGSNFTLKIRSTKLEDSAMYFCASSQGADIQYFGAGTRLSVL.